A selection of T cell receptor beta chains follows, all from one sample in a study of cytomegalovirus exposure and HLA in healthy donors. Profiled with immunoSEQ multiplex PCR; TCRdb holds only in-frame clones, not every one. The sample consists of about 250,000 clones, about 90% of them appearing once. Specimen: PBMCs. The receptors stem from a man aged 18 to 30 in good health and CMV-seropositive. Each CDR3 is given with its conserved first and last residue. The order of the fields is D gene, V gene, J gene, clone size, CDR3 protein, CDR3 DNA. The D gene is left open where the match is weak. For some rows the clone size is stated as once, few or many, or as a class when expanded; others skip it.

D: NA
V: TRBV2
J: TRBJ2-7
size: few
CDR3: CASSERQGGDEQYF
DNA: TGTGCCAGCAGTGAAAGACAGGGAGGCGACGAGCAGTACTTC

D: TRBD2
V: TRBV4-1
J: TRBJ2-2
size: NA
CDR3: CASSQGLAGNTGELFF
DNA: TGCGCCAGCAGCCAAGGGCTAGCGGGAAACACCGGGGAGCTGTTTTTT

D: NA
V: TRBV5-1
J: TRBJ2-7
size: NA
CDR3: CASRQTGRHEQYF
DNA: TGCGCCAGCCGCCAGACAGGGAGGCACGAGCAGTACTTC

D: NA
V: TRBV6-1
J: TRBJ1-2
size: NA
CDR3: CASSESQDYGYTF
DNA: TGTGCCAGCAGTGAAAGTCAAGACTATGGCTACACCTTC

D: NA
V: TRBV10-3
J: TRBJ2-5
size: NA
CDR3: CAISESNLQETQYF
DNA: TGTGCCATCAGTGAGTCTAACCTTCAAGAGACCCAGTACTTC

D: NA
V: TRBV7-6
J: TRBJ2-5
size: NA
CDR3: CASGQGWETQYF
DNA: TGTGCTAGTGGGCAGGGTTGGGAGACCCAGTACTTC

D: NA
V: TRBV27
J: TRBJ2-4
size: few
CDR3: CASSPRGAKNIQYF
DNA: TGTGCCAGCAGTCCCAGGGGAGCCAAAAACATTCAGTACTTC

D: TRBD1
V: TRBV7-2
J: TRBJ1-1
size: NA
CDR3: CASTNRGRRTEAFF
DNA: TGTGCCAGCACCAACAGGGGACGACGAACTGAAGCTTTCTTT

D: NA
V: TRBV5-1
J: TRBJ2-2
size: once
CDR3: CASSLASTNTGELFF
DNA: TGCGCCAGCAGCTTGGCAAGTACGAACACCGGGGAGCTGTTTTTT

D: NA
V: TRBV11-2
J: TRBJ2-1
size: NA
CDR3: CASSLALTYNEQFF
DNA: TGTGCCAGCAGCCTAGCGTTAACCTACAATGAGCAGTTCTTC

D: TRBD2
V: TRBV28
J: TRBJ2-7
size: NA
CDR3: CASRPTSGSAYEQYF
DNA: TGTGCCAGCAGACCTACTAGCGGGAGCGCCTACGAGCAGTACTTC

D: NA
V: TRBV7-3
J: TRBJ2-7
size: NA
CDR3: CASSPGTRSYEQYF
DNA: TGTGCCAGCAGCCCCGGGACACGGTCCTACGAGCAGTACTTC

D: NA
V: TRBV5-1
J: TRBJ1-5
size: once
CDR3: CASSLGDISNQPQHF
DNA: TGCGCCAGCAGCTTGGGGGACATTAGCAATCAGCCCCAGCATTTT

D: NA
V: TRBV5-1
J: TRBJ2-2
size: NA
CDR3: CASSLEGGGIGGELFF
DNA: TGCGCCAGCAGCTTGGAGGGAGGAGGAATTGGCGGGGAGCTGTTTTTT

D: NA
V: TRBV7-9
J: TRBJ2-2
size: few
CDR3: CASSLMTGGELFF
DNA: TGTGCCAGCAGCTTAATGACAGGCGGGGAGCTGTTTTTT

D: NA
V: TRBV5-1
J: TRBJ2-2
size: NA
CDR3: CASSSGGAAGELFF
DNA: TGCGCCAGCAGCTCTGGGGGAGCGGCCGGGGAGCTGTTTTTT

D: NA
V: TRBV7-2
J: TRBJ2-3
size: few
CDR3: CASSFNIGTDTQYF
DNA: TGTGCCAGCAGCTTCAATATAGGCACAGATACGCAGTATTTT

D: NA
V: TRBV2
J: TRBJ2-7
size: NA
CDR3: CASSPIGRYEQYF
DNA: TGTGCCAGCAGTCCAATAGGACGCTACGAGCAGTACTTC

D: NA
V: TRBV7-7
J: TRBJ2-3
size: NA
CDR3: CASSQQGVADTQYF
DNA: TGTGCCAGCAGCCAACAGGGTGTGGCAGATACGCAGTATTTT

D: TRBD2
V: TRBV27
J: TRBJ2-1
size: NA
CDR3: CASSSGTSPSSYNEQFF
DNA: TGTGCCAGCAGTTCCGGGACTAGCCCTAGCTCCTACAATGAGCAGTTCTTC

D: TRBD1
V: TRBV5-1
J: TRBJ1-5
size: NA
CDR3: CASSLGQGGNQPQHF
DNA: TGCGCCAGCAGCTTGGGGCAGGGGGGCAATCAGCCCCAGCATTTT

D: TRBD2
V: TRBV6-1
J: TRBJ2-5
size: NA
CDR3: CASSEGVVLAGEETQYF
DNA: TGTGCCAGCAGTGAAGGGGTGGTCCTAGCGGGAGAAGAGACCCAGTACTTC

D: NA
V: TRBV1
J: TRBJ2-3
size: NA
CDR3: CTSSQAHGSDTQYF
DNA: TGCACCAGCAGCCAGGCCCACGGGTCAGATACGCAGTATTTT

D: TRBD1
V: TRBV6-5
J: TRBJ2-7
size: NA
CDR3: CASSYFPPQGNYEQYF
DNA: TGTGCCAGCAGTTACTTTCCTCCACAGGGGAATTACGAGCAGTACTTC

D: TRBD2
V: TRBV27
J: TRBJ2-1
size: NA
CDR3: CASRTYSGSAYNEQFF
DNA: TGTGCCAGCAGAACTTATAGCGGGAGCGCCTACAATGAGCAGTTCTTC

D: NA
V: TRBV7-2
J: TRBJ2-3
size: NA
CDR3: CASSSPDTQYF
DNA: TGTGCCAGCAGCTCTCCAGATACGCAGTATTTT

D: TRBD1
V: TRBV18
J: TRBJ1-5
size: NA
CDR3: CASSPRTGSDQPQHF
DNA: TGTGCCAGCTCACCACGGACAGGGTCGGATCAGCCCCAGCATTTT

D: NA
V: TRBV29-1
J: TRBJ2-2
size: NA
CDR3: CSVEEADRNTGELFF
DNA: TGCAGCGTTGAAGAAGCTGATCGGAACACCGGGGAGCTGTTTTTT

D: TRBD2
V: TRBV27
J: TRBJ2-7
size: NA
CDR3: CASSFSGSGEEQYF
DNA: TGTGCCAGCAGCTTTAGCGGGAGTGGTGAAGAGCAGTACTTC

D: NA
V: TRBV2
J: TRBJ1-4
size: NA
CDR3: CASSQSGGTNEKLFF
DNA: TGTGCCAGCTCTCAAAGCGGGGGCACTAATGAAAAACTGTTTTTT

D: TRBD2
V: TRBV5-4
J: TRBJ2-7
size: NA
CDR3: CASSQRGYEQYF
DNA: TGTGCCAGCAGTCAGCGGGGCTACGAGCAGTACTTC

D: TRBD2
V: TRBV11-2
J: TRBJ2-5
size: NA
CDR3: CASSPLAGYETQYF
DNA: TGTGCCAGCAGCCCACTAGCGGGATACGAGACCCAGTACTTC

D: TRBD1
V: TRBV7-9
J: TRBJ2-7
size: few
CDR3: CASSLGRTGGAGEQYF
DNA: TGTGCCAGCAGCTTAGGAAGGACAGGGGGCGCAGGGGAGCAGTACTTC

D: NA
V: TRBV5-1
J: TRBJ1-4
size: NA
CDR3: CASSALGRPNEKLFF
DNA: TGCGCCAGCAGCGCTTTGGGACGGCCGAATGAAAAACTGTTTTTT

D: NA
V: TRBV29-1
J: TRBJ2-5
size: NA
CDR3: CSVEWAGERETQYF
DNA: TGCAGCGTTGAATGGGCAGGGGAGCGAGAGACCCAGTACTTC

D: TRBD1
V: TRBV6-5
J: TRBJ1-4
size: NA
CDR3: CASRTGTVREEKLFF
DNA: TGTGCCAGCAGAACCGGGACAGTGAGGGAGGAAAAACTGTTTTTT

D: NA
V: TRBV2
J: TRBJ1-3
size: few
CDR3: CASCRGGNTIYF
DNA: TGTGCCAGCTGCAGGGGTGGAAACACCATATATTTT

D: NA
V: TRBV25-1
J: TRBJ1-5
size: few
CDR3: CASGGPVSNQPQHF
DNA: TGTGCCAGCGGTGGACCGGTAAGCAATCAGCCCCAGCATTTT

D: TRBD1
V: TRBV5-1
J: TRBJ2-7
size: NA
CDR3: CASSARTGDPAAYEQYF
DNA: TGCGCCAGCAGCGCTCGGACAGGGGACCCCGCAGCCTACGAGCAGTACTTC

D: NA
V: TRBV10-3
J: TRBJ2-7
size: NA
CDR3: CAISGNAYEQYF
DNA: TGTGCCATCAGTGGAAACGCCTACGAGCAGTACTTC

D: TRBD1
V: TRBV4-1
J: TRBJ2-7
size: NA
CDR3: CASSQRTGSRYEQYF
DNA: TGCGCCAGCAGCCAGAGGACAGGGTCTCGCTACGAGCAGTACTTC

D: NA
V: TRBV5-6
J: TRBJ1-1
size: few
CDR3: CASSLGTMNTEAFF
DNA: TGTGCCAGCAGCTTGGGAACCATGAACACTGAAGCTTTCTTT

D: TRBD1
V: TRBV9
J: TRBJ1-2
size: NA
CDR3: CASSHPRQGGIYGYTF
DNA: TGTGCCAGCAGCCATCCCCGACAGGGGGGGATCTATGGCTACACCTTC

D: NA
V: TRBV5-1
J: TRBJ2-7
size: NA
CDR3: CASSLETFSYEQYF
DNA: TGCGCCAGCAGCTTGGAAACCTTCTCCTACGAGCAGTACTTC

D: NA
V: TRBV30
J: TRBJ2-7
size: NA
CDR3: CAWSVGRDYEQYF
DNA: TGTGCCTGGAGTGTAGGGCGGGACTACGAGCAGTACTTC

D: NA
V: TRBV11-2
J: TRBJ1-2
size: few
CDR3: CASSILRDRGYTF
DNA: TGTGCCAGCAGCATCCTGCGGGATCGCGGCTACACCTTC

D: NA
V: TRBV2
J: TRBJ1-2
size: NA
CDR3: CASSGLRGANYGYTF
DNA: TGTGCCAGCAGTGGCTTGAGGGGTGCTAACTATGGCTACACCTTC

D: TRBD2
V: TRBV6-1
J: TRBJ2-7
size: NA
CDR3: CASSEGRSSGSPTEEQYF
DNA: TGTGCCAGCAGTGAGGGTCGGTCTAGCGGGAGCCCCACGGAAGAGCAGTACTTC

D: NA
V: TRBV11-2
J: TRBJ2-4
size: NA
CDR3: CASSLDSQDLNIQYF
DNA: TGTGCCAGCAGCTTAGACTCTCAGGATCTAAACATTCAGTACTTC

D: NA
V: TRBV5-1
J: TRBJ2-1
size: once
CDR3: CASSLGTARGKEQFF
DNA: TGCGCCAGCAGCTTGGGGACTGCACGAGGGAAGGAGCAGTTCTTC

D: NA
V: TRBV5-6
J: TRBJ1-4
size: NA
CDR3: CASSPARTVEKLFF
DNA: TGTGCCAGCAGCCCGGCCCGGACGGTTGAAAAACTGTTTTTT

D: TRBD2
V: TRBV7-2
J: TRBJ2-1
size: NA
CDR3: CASRLAGDRISEQFF
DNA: TGTGCCAGCAGACTAGCGGGAGACAGGATCTCTGAGCAGTTCTTC

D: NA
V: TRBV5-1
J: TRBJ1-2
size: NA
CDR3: CASSPRVGGESYGYTF
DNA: TGCGCCAGCAGCCCGAGAGTAGGGGGAGAGAGCTATGGCTACACCTTC

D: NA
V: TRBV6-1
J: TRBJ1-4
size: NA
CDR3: CASSERGAGEKLFF
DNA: TGTGCCAGCAGTGAACGGGGGGCGGGTGAAAAACTGTTTTTT